These 2 T cell receptor beta chains were all obtained from the same sample, sequenced in a study of early T cells in non-severe SARS-CoV-2 infection. TCRdb independently ran MiXCR on the 5' RACE reads; one entry per CDR3 protein. Among approximately 98,000 distinct CDR3 sequences, about an eighth were seen once, and the ten largest hold 2.5% to 4%. Sequenced material: whole blood. The receptors here all came from an adult who was a healthcare worker with PCR-confirmed SARS-CoV-2 infection or an uninfected control (not recorded which).

This chain connects TRBV18 to TRBJ1-2; TRBD1 aligns across 8 bases. CDR3 length equals 16 residues. V lost 1 base, J lost 5 bases, and 9 bases stayed unmatched. Germline loops: CDR1 KGHSH, CDR2 LQKENI. In nucleotides, the CDR3 is TGTGCCAGCTCACCACTCTTGACAGGGGAGTTTTATGGCTACACCTTC. Its translation is CASSPLLTGEFYGYTF. The complete variable domain, with remaining parts taken from reference TRBV18 and TRBJ1-2, reads NAGVMQNPRHLVRRRGQEARLRCSPMKGHSHVYWYRQLPEEGLKFMVYLQKENIIDESGMPKERFSAEFPKEGPSILRIQQVVRGDSAAYFCASSPLLTGEFYGYTFGSGTRLTVV.

This sequence joins TRBV9 and TRBJ2-5; TRBD1 is a possible D gene (5 bases). Trimming took off 4 bases at V and 3 bases at J, with 16 bases between the two ends. Germline CDR1 SGDLS, CDR2 YYNGEE. This CDR3 region has 15 residues. The CDR3 loop reads CASSFSRQGEETQYF. The CDR3 bases are TGTGCCAGCAGCTTTAGTCGACAAGGGGAAGAGACCCAGTACTTC.